This T cell receptor (beta chain) stems from a study of cytomegalovirus exposure and HLA in healthy donors. On this clone: Antigen: not known.

TCRdb's table, derived via immunoSEQ multiplex PCR, lists solely in-frame clones and lacks some. The repertoire holds about 120,000 clones, with about nine tenths as singletons. Whole-study findings and limits: Listed as cytomegalovirus-associated were 150 to 200 TCR beta chains.

Sequencing used PBMCs. The TCR comes from a woman younger than 35 in good health and CMV-seronegative.

The CDR3 nucleotides read TGTGCCAGCAGTGAAGCAAGTGGCCCGCCAGGCTCCTACGAGCAGTACTTC. It encodes CASSEASGPPGSYEQYF. The chain links TRBV6-1 to TRBJ2-7, with no clear D. The germline gives CDR1 MNHNS, CDR2 SASEGT. This CDR3 is built from 17 residues. V gave up 0 bases and J gave up 0 bases, with 15 bases separating them.